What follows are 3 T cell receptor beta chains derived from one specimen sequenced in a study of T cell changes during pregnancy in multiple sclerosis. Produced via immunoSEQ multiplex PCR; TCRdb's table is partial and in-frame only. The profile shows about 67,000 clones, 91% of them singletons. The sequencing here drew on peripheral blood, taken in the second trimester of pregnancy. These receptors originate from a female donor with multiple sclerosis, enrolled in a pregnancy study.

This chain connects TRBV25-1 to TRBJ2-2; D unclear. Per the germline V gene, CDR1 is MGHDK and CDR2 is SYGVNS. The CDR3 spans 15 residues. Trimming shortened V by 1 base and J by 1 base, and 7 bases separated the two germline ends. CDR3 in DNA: TGTGCCAGCAGTGAATTCGCCGGGAACACCGGGGAGCTGTTTTTT. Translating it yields CASSEFAGNTGELFF.

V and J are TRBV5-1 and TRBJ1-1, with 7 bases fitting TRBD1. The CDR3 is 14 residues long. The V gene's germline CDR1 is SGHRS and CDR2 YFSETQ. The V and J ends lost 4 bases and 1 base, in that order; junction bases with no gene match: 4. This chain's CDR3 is CASSARTGNTEAFF. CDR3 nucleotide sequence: TGCGCCAGCAGCGCGAGGACAGGGAACACTGAAGCTTTCTTT.

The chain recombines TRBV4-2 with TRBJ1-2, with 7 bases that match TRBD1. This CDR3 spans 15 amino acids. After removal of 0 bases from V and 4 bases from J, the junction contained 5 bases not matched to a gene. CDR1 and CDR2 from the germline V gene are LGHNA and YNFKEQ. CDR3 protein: CASSQEGQGGYGYTF. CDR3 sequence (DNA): TGTGCCAGCAGCCAAGAGGGGCAGGGGGGCTATGGCTACACCTTC.